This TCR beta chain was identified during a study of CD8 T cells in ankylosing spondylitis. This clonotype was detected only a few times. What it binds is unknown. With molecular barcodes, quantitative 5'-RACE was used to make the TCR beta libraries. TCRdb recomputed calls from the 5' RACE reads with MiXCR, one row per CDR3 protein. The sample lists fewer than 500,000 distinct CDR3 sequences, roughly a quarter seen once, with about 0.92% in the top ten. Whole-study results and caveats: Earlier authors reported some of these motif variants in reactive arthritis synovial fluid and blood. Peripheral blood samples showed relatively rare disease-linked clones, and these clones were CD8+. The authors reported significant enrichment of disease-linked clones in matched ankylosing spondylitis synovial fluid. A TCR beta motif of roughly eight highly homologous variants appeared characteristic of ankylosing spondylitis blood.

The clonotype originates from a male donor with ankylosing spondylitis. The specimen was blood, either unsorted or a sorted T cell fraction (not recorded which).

The CDR3, as DNA: TGTGCCAGCAGTACTAACAGGGGGGACACCGGGGAGCTGTTTTTT. Protein: CASSTNRGDTGELFF. The chain is built from TRBV12-3 or TRBV12-4 and TRBJ2-2, with TRBD1 matching over 8 bases. J gave up 3 bases and V 5 bases, and 5 bases lay outside the gene matches. This CDR3 is 15 amino acids long.